The next 20 T cell receptor beta chains were all read from a single sample in a study of radiation and T cells in renal cell carcinoma. Specified time point: baseline pretreatment blood. The treatment here: 15 Gy SBRT to primary tumor, nephrectomy 4 weeks later. Sequencing was performed with immunoSEQ multiplex PCR; in TCRdb, only in-frame clones are kept and a portion is missing. The sample lists 120,000 to 150,000 clones, 75% to 90% occurring once. The starting material was blood, obtained from a patient whose treatment included radiotherapy and nephrectomy. These receptors originate from a woman between 50 and 59 years old with renal cell carcinoma.

The chain links TRBV7-8 to TRBJ2-1; 15 bases agree with TRBD2. The CDR3 runs 15 residues. Trimming removed 4 bases from V and 10 bases from J; junction bases left unmatched: 5. CDR1 SGHVS and CDR2 FQNEAQ come from the germline V gene. The CDR3, as DNA: TGTGCCAGCAGCTCGGGACTAGCGGGAGGCCTCGAGCAGTTCTTC. This codes for CASSSGLAGGLEQFF.

The genes are TRBV18 and TRBJ1-1; 8 bases align to TRBD1. CDR3 length equals 14 residues. J gave up 1 base and V 2 bases, and 0 bases lay outside the gene matches. CDR1 and CDR2 from the germline V gene are KGHSH and LQKENI. The CDR3 reads CASSPGQGNTEAFF. The CDR3 nucleotides are TGTGCCAGCTCACCAGGACAGGGGAACACTGAAGCTTTCTTT.

CDR3 sequence: CAWSVYGGFGTQYF. As DNA, the CDR3 is TGTGCCTGGAGTGTATATGGAGGGTTCGGGACCCAGTACTTC. J is TRBJ2-5 and V is TRBV30; a weak D match, TRBD2 (6 bases). Germline CDR1 reads GTSNPN; CDR2 reads SVGIG (reference sequence). V lost 0 bases to trimming and J lost 7 bases, with 15 bases between them. The CDR3 is 14 residues long.

The gene calls are TRBV6-1 and TRBJ2-3; no definite D call. This CDR3 has 14 residues. CDR1 and CDR2 from the germline V gene are MNHNS and SASEGT. V lost 6 bases and J 1 base, leaving 11 bases between the germline ends. The CDR3 bases are TGTGCCAGCAGCAAGGGTACGGGCACAGATACGCAGTATTTT. It codes for CASSKGTGTDTQYF.

The chain has TRBV5-6 and TRBJ1-1; tentatively, D is TRBD1 (5 bases). V dropped 6 bases and J dropped 1 base, with 10 bases sitting between them. Per the germline V gene, CDR1 is SGHDT and CDR2 is YYEEEE. This CDR3 region has 13 residues. The CDR3 here is CASNMGGNTEAFF. Here the CDR3 DNA reads TGTGCCAGCAACATGGGGGGGAACACTGAAGCTTTCTTT.

The chain carries TRBV5-1 and TRBJ2-6; TRBD1 might be the D (5 bases). From germline, CDR1 is SGHRS and CDR2 YFSETQ. The CDR3 has 14 amino acids. The V end lost 5 bases, the J end lost 1 base, and 7 bases lay between the germline ends. This CDR3 is CASRGQSGANVLTF. The CDR3 DNA reads TGCGCCAGCAGAGGACAATCTGGGGCCAACGTCCTGACTTTC.

The V and J genes are TRBV7-3 and TRBJ2-7; 8 bases align to TRBD1. This CDR3 has 13 residues. J gave up 3 bases and V 4 bases, and 2 bases lay outside the gene matches. Germline assignment: CDR1 SGHTA and CDR2 FQGTGA. The CDR3 loop is CASSSGTGYEQYF. DNA for the CDR3: TGTGCCAGCAGCTCCGGGACAGGCTACGAGCAGTACTTC.

V gene TRBV6-5 combines with J gene TRBJ2-7, with a tentative D call TRBD1 (5 bases). This CDR3 region has 13 residues. Germline CDR1 is MNHEY and CDR2 is SVGAGI. V lost 2 bases and J 2 bases, leaving 7 bases between the germline ends. CDR3 coding DNA: TGTGCCAGCAGTTACGACAGAGCCTACGAGCAGTACTTC. It codes for CASSYDRAYEQYF.

This clone occurred once. This chain links TRBV9 with TRBJ1-4; perhaps TRBD1 as D (5 bases). CDR3 length: 15 residues. V gave up 4 bases and J gave up 0 bases, with 10 bases separating them. Germline V gene lookup returns CDR1 SGDLS and CDR2 YYNGEE. CDR3 coding DNA: TGTGCCAGCAGCCAAGGGGTGACAACTAATGAAAAACTGTTTTTT. Amino acids: CASSQGVTTNEKLFF.

The V gene is TRBV23-1, the J gene TRBJ1-1; no firm D call. TRBV23-1 is flagged as an ORF with uncertain function. Deletions cut 6 bases from V and 3 bases from J, with 8 bases between. The CDR3 runs 12 residues. The CDR3 region is CASSLVDTEAFF. The CDR3 DNA reads TGCGCCAGCAGCCTCGTTGACACTGAAGCTTTCTTT.

The chain couples TRBV19 to TRBJ1-2, with no clear D. The CDR3 covers 11 residues. Per germline, CDR1 LNHDA and CDR2 SQIVND (reference sequence). V was clipped by 8 bases and J by 6 bases, with 10 bases between them. The CDR3 DNA is TGTGCCAGTCAGTGGAGGGATGGCTACACCTTC. Protein sequence: CASQWRDGYTF.

The chain uses TRBV5-6 and TRBJ2-7; 9 positions match TRBD2. Trimming removed 2 bases from V and 2 bases from J; junction bases left unmatched: 5. Germline assignment: CDR1 SGHDT and CDR2 YYEEEE. The CDR3 covers 15 residues. This chain's CDR3 is CASSFRLAGPYEQYF. Written as DNA, the CDR3 is TGTGCCAGCAGCTTCCGGCTAGCGGGGCCCTACGAGCAGTACTTC.

V gene TRBV11-3 combines with J gene TRBJ2-5; the D call may be TRBD1 or TRBD2 (6 bases each). The V and J ends lost 2 bases and 4 bases respectively, with 17 bases between them. Germline V gene data show CDR1 as SGHNT and CDR2 as YENEEA. CDR3 length equals 16 residues. This CDR3 is CASSLSTGGGRETQYF. In DNA, the CDR3 is TGTGCCAGCAGCTTATCCACCGGGGGCGGGCGAGAGACCCAGTACTTC.

This clone came up once. The V and J genes are TRBV7-2 and TRBJ2-5, with D possibly TRBD1 on 5 matching bases. This CDR3 spans 14 amino acids. Between the trimmed V and J ends, which lost 1 base and 4 bases, there was a span of 10 bases. The germline gives CDR1 SGHTA, CDR2 FQGNSA. The DNA of the CDR3 is TGTGCCAGCAGCTTAGAGTCGCAGGGAGAGACCCAGTACTTC. This sequence encodes CASSLESQGETQYF.

V gene TRBV29-1 combines with J gene TRBJ2-1; unclear D gene. Trimming shortened V by 7 bases and J by 5 bases, and 15 bases separated the two germline ends. Looked up from germline, CDR1 is SQVTM and CDR2 is ANQGSEA. The CDR3 is made up of 13 amino acids. The CDR3 region has the DNA TGCAGCGCCGCCACGACGGTAAACAATGAGCAGTTCTTC. Translated, it gives CSAATTVNNEQFF.

This chain joins TRBV9 and TRBJ1-1, with D unclear. The CDR3 consists of 15 residues. Deletions cut 5 bases from V and 1 base from J, with 15 bases between. CDR1 and CDR2 from the germline V gene are SGDLS and YYNGEE. CDR3 DNA: TGTGCCAGCAGTAAATCCATAACACCGAACACTGAAGCTTTCTTT. It codes for CASSKSITPNTEAFF.

The chain is built from TRBV2 and TRBJ2-7; 7 bases match TRBD2. The junction had 13 bases not matched to a gene; V was cut back by 6 bases and J by 5 bases. The CDR3 loop spans 15 amino acids. The germline V gene has CDR1 SNHLY and CDR2 FYNNEI. The CDR3 sequence: CASSAEGRGDHEQYF. For the CDR3, the DNA is TGTGCCAGCAGCGCCGAAGGGAGGGGAGACCACGAGCAGTACTTC. The full variable domain, in which reference TRBV2 and TRBJ2-7 provide the parts outside the CDR3, is EPEVTQTPSHQVTQMGQEVILRCVPISNHLYFYWYRQILGQKVEFLVSFYNNEISEKSEIFDDQFSVERPDGSNFTLKIRSTKLEDSAMYFCASSAEGRGDHEQYFGPGTRLTVT.

The J gene is TRBJ2-5, the V gene TRBV6-5; the D is unclear. This CDR3 comprises 13 residues. The germline V and J ends were trimmed by 3 bases and 2 bases, with 7 bases remaining between them. The germline V gene has CDR1 MNHEY and CDR2 SVGAGI. The CDR3 is CASSYGLQETQYF. Here the CDR3 DNA reads TGTGCCAGCAGTTATGGTCTACAAGAGACCCAGTACTTC.

This clone was found once. This chain's CDR3 is CASSPLSGGAMETQYF. CDR3 coding DNA: TGTGCCAGCTCACCCCTATCTGGGGGGGCGATGGAGACCCAGTACTTC. The V call is TRBV18, the J call TRBJ2-5; possibly TRBD2 for D (7 bases). The CDR3 consists of 16 residues. Germline-derived CDR1 and CDR2 are KGHSH and LQKENI. The V and J ends lost 3 bases and 5 bases respectively, with 19 bases between them. Looking up the rest from reference TRBV18 and TRBJ2-5 gives the full variable domain: NAGVMQNPRHLVRRRGQEARLRCSPMKGHSHVYWYRQLPEEGLKFMVYLQKENIIDESGMPKERFSAEFPKEGPSILRIQQVVRGDSAAYFCASSPLSGGAMETQYFGPGTRLLVL.

This sequence joins TRBV2 and TRBJ1-5; D is uncertain. From germline, CDR1 is SNHLY and CDR2 FYNNEI. Trimming pared 6 bases from V and 10 bases from J, leaving 16 bases between. The CDR3 has 13 amino acids. The CDR3 bases are TGTGCCAGCAGCTTAGAACAGTCGAGCCCCCAGCATTTT. It encodes CASSLEQSSPQHF. Full variable domain (rest looked up from reference TRBV2 and TRBJ1-5): EPEVTQTPSHQVTQMGQEVILRCVPISNHLYFYWYRQILGQKVEFLVSFYNNEISEKSEIFDDQFSVERPDGSNFTLKIRSTKLEDSAMYFCASSLEQSSPQHFGDGTRLSIL.